The 25 T cell receptor beta chains in this list originate from one sample, sequenced in a study of blood T cell repertoires in COVID-19. TCRdb's table, derived via immunoSEQ multiplex PCR, lists solely in-frame clones and lacks some. The sample includes 85,000 to 100,000 clones, approximately 86% of them seen just once. Sequenced sample: peripheral blood. These receptors all stem from a man between 60 and 75 years old with acute or convalescent COVID-19.

This clone was counted a single time. The CDR3 here is CASSQTGSVGPQHF. CDR3 coding DNA: TGTGCCAGCAGCCAGACAGGGTCGGTAGGGCCCCAGCATTTT. This chain links TRBV13 with TRBJ1-5; 7 bases agree with TRBD1. The CDR3 is 14 amino acids. The J segment lost 9 bases and the V segment lost 5 bases, leaving 10 bases of the junction unmatched. Germline CDR1 PRHDT, CDR2 FYEKMQ (reference sequence).

The chain couples TRBV4-3 to TRBJ2-3; the match to TRBD2 covers 12 bases. The J segment lost 1 base and the V segment lost 3 bases, leaving 11 bases of the junction unmatched. CDR3 size: 19 residues. Germline V lookup: CDR1 LGHNA, CDR2 YSLEER. CDR3: CASSQALAGGPPGTDTQYF. In DNA form, the CDR3 reads TGCGCCAGCAGCCAGGCACTAGCGGGGGGCCCACCAGGCACAGATACGCAGTATTTT.

The V gene is TRBV14, the J gene TRBJ2-1; no clear D. The CDR3 extends over 13 amino acids. V lost 1 base and J lost 6, with 7 bases in between. The V gene's germline CDR1 is SGHDN and CDR2 FVKESK. CDR3 residues: CASSQVRGNEQFF. The CDR3 DNA is TGTGCCAGCAGCCAAGTCCGAGGCAATGAGCAGTTCTTC. The full variable domain, its missing parts supplied by reference TRBV14 and TRBJ2-1, is EAGVTQFPSHSVIEKGQTVTLRCDPISGHDNLYWYRRVMGKEIKFLLHFVKESKQDESGMPNNRFLAERTGGTYSTLKVQPAELEDSGVYFCASSQVRGNEQFFGPGTRLTVL.

This chain uses TRBV12-3 or TRBV12-4 with TRBJ2-7, with D tentatively TRBD1 (5 bases). The CDR3 length is 12 residues. V was pared by 10 bases and J by 0 bases, with 10 bases between. CDR3 amino acids: CATKTDSYEQYF. CDR3 DNA sequence: TGTGCCACAAAGACAGACTCCTACGAGCAGTACTTC.

The rearrangement uses TRBV6-2 or TRBV6-3 and TRBJ1-2; unclear D gene. Germline CDR1 and CDR2: MNHEY and SVGEGT. The CDR3 runs to 14 residues. Trimming removed 2 bases from V and 5 bases from J, with 12 bases in between. The CDR3 nucleotides read TGTGCCAGCAGTTACGAAGGATCGGGGTATGGCTACACCTTC. Encoded protein: CASSYEGSGYGYTF.

This clone was detected once. This chain connects TRBV10-3 to TRBJ1-2; tentative D call: TRBD1 (6 bases). Germline CDR1 is ENHRY and CDR2 is SYGVKD. The CDR3 covers 18 residues. V was trimmed by 2 bases and J by 4 bases, leaving 23 bases between them. DNA for the CDR3: TGTGCCATCAGTGAGGGGCGGACAGCAGAACGTTTGGGCTATGGCTACACCTTC. Translation gives CAISEGRTAERLGYGYTF.

The chain employs TRBV11-2 and TRBJ2-3, with D hard to call. The CDR3 spans 15 residues. Trimming left V 5 bases short and J 3 bases short, with 15 bases between. CDR1 and CDR2 from the germline V gene are SGHAT and FQNNGV. CDR3 region: CASSRIPGGTDTQYF. CDR3 DNA: TGTGCCAGCAGCCGAATTCCAGGTGGTACAGATACGCAGTATTTT.

The J gene is TRBJ1-3, the V gene TRBV5-1; no reliable D call. Per germline, CDR1 SGHRS and CDR2 YFSETQ. The CDR3 has 12 residues. The ends were cut back, 2 bases at V and 4 bases at J, with 4 bases in the middle. In nucleotides, the CDR3 is TGCGCCAGCAGCTTCTCCGGAAACACCATATATTTT. It encodes CASSFSGNTIYF.

On this clone itself: This CDR3 is also generated by other DNA sequences in the sample. The rearrangement links TRBV30 to TRBJ1-2; D is unresolved. CDR3 length: 11 amino acids. Germline values: CDR1 GTSNPN, CDR2 SVGIG (reference sequence). V gave up 0 bases and J gave up 7 bases, with 6 bases separating them. CDR3 sequence (DNA): TGTGCCTGGAGTGTACTTAGTGGCTACACCTTC. Protein product: CAWSVLSGYTF.

The V gene is TRBV7-2, the J gene TRBJ2-3, with 7 bases matching TRBD2. This CDR3 is built from 15 residues. The J segment lost 0 bases and the V segment lost 5 bases, leaving 5 bases of the junction unmatched. Germline values: CDR1 SGHTA, CDR2 FQGNSA. CDR3 protein: CASSLQRGSTDTQYF. CDR3 DNA sequence: TGTGCCAGCAGCCTTCAGCGGGGAAGCACAGATACGCAGTATTTT.

This chain connects TRBV3-1 (or the pseudogene TRBV3-2) to TRBJ1-4; TRBD1 agrees at 9 bases. Germline CDR1 LGHDT, CDR2 YNNKEL (reference sequence). The ends lost 0 bases at V and 5 bases at J; junction bases unmatched: 1. The CDR3 length is 15 residues. This CDR3 reads CASSQDGTGNEKLFF. The DNA of the CDR3 is TGTGCCAGCAGCCAAGATGGGACAGGGAATGAAAAACTGTTTTTT.

The V and J genes are TRBV7-2 and TRBJ2-7; D uncertain. The CDR3 covers 15 residues. V lost 1 base and J 3 bases, leaving 13 bases between the germline ends. Germline V lookup: CDR1 SGHTA, CDR2 FQGNSA. The CDR3 bases are TGTGCCAGCAGCTTAGGTCCGGGTGCTATCTACGAGCAGTACTTC. Translating it yields CASSLGPGAIYEQYF.

The gene calls are TRBV11-2 and TRBJ2-1; the match to TRBD2 covers 9 bases. The length of the CDR3 is 15 residues. Germline CDR1 reads SGHAT; CDR2 reads FQNNGV. V lost 2 bases and J lost 4; bases outside the gene matches: 3. In DNA form, the CDR3 reads TGTGCCAGCAGCTTATCGCGGGGGGGGTACAATGAGCAGTTCTTC. Translated: CASSLSRGGYNEQFF.

V and J are TRBV30 and TRBJ2-1; D may be TRBD2 (5 bases). The CDR3 is 11 amino acids. Germline values: CDR1 GTSNPN, CDR2 SVGIG (reference sequence). Trimming cost V 2 bases and J 10 bases, with 9 bases left between them. This CDR3 reads CAWSRGNEQFF. The CDR3 DNA is TGTGCCTGGAGTAGAGGGAACGAGCAGTTCTTC. The entire variable domain, with the rest obtained from reference TRBV30 and TRBJ2-1, is as follows: SQTIHQWPATLVQPVGSPLSLECTVEGTSNPNLYWYRQAAGRGLQLLFYSVGIGQISSEVPQNLSASRPQDRQFILSSKKLLLSDSGFYLCAWSRGNEQFFGPGTRLTVL.

CDR3 in amino acids: CASSQGQSRVYGYTF. The CDR3 DNA reads as TGTGCCAGCAGCCAGGGTCAGAGTCGGGTCTATGGCTACACCTTC. V is TRBV14 and J is TRBJ1-2; D not resolved. V lost 3 bases and J 4 bases, leaving 15 bases between the germline ends. Germline V gene sequence: CDR1 SGHDN, CDR2 FVKESK. The CDR3 length is 15 residues.

V is TRBV10-2 and J is TRBJ1-5; tentatively, D is TRBD1 (6 bases). Trimming removed 6 bases at V and 4 bases at J, with 10 bases between. CDR3 length: 13 residues. CDR1 and CDR2 (germline): WSHSY, SAAADI. The CDR3 sequence: CASRETGNQPQHF. The CDR3 DNA reads as TGCGCCAGCAGAGAGACAGGTAATCAGCCCCAGCATTTT.

The chain links TRBV30 to TRBJ2-3, with TRBD2 identical over 8 bases. CDR1 GTSNPN and CDR2 SVGIG come from the germline V gene (reference sequence). Trimming at V came to 1 base and at J to 0 bases, leaving 3 bases not matched to a gene. The CDR3 has 15 amino acids. The DNA of the CDR3 is TGTGCCTGGAGTGACGGGGGGGCGAGCACAGATACGCAGTATTTT. This encodes CAWSDGGASTDTQYF.

In this sample, this clone turned up a few times. V gene TRBV7-2 combines with J gene TRBJ1-1; D is undetermined. CDR1 is SGHTA and CDR2 is FQGNSA in the germline V gene. Between the trimmed V and J ends, which lost 4 bases and 5 bases, there was a span of 14 bases. The CDR3 covers 14 residues. In DNA form, the CDR3 reads TGTGCCAGCAGCTCCAGAGGTTTGCGGACTGAAGCTTTCTTT. Its translation is CASSSRGLRTEAFF. Variable domain in full (rest from reference TRBV7-2 and TRBJ1-1): GAGVSQSPSNKVTEKGKDVELRCDPISGHTALYWYRQSLGQGLEFLIYFQGNSAPDKSGLPSDRFSAERTGGSVSTLTIQRTQQEDSAVYLCASSSRGLRTEAFFGQGTRLTVV.

The chain joins TRBV18 to TRBJ2-4, with 8 bases that match TRBD1. Losses at the gene ends were 2 bases for V and 9 bases for J; bases not matched to a gene: 9. The CDR3 runs to 15 residues. The germline gives CDR1 KGHSH, CDR2 LQKENI. The CDR3 loop is CASSPKGQAFVIQYF. DNA for the CDR3: TGTGCCAGCTCACCAAAGGGACAGGCGTTTGTCATTCAGTACTTC.

CDR3 region: CASSYSAGLADTQYF. DNA for the CDR3: TGTGCCAGCAGTTACTCGGCAGGGCTGGCAGATACGCAGTATTTT. This rearrangement joins TRBV6-2 or TRBV6-3 to TRBJ2-3; perhaps TRBD1 as D (5 bases). This CDR3 contains 15 residues. V shed 0 bases and J shed 4 bases, with 11 bases lying between them. The germline V gene has CDR1 MNHEY and CDR2 SVGEGT.

The chain is built from TRBV20-1 and TRBJ1-2; TRBD1 matches at 8 bases. The V gene end was trimmed by 3 bases and the J gene end by 4 bases; junction bases not matched to a gene: 13. Germline CDR1 is DFQATT and CDR2 is SNEGSKA (reference sequence). The CDR3 totals 16 residues. The CDR3 protein is CSASTDRVQSGYGYTF. CDR3 DNA: TGCAGTGCTAGTACGGACAGGGTACAATCGGGCTATGGCTACACCTTC.

V is TRBV11-2 and J is TRBJ1-6, with D perhaps matching TRBD1 (5 bases). Trimming removed 2 bases at V and 11 bases at J, with 13 bases between. Germline V gene sequence: CDR1 SGHAT, CDR2 FQNNGV. The CDR3 consists of 14 residues. DNA of the CDR3: TGTGCCAGCAGCTTACCCGGGGGGGAGGCACCCCTCCACTTT. This translates into CASSLPGGEAPLHF.

This chain links TRBV21-1 with TRBJ1-2; TRBD1 is the table's D call and was not checked against the DNA. TRBV21-1 is tagged as a pseudogene. CDR3 length: 10 residues. The CDR3 nucleotides are TGTGCCCGCGACAGCTATGGCTACACCTTC. Translating it yields CARDSYGYTF.

This chain uses TRBV2 with TRBJ1-1, with TRBD1 identical over 9 bases. The CDR3 has 16 amino acids. With V trimmed by 6 bases and J by 6 bases, 14 bases remained unmatched. Germline CDR1 is SNHLY and CDR2 is FYNNEI. The CDR3 reads CASRWGQGLGRAEAFF. The CDR3 bases are TGTGCCAGCAGATGGGGACAGGGTCTGGGTAGGGCTGAAGCTTTCTTT.

This chain connects TRBV2 to TRBJ2-2, with D possibly TRBD2 on 6 matching bases. The CDR3 contains 17 residues. Germline CDR1 reads SNHLY; CDR2 reads FYNNEI. The V end lost 6 bases, the J end lost 7 bases, and 24 bases lay between the germline ends. CDR3 region: CASSGAGLSNTVGELFF. The CDR3 nucleotides read TGTGCCAGCAGCGGCGCGGGACTTTCAAATACCGTCGGGGAGCTGTTTTTT.